The T cell receptor (beta chain) under discussion was sequenced for a study of CD4 T cells in relation to SARS-CoV-2 and coronaviruses. Across the whole study: After roughly 9 days of antigen culture, PBMC TCR beta CDR3s were sequenced.

Before the COVID-19 pandemic, during about 2011-2019, CD4+ T cells were taken from unexposed donors. Isolation of CD4+ T cells took place after about 10 days in culture. Unexposed-donor CD4+ T cells were probed with SARS-CoV-2 S/N and four cold-coronavirus spikes, cells permitting. Each well had two million PBMCs in approximately 5.1% human AB serum with IL-2. About this clone: Its antigen is undetermined.

Whole-study results and caveats: About 65% of donors had memory CD4+ clonotypes crossrecognizing SARS-CoV-2 and common cold coronavirus spike.

V gave up 3 bases and J gave up 2 bases, with 15 bases separating them. The CDR3 runs 16 residues. The V gene's germline CDR1 is SGDLS and CDR2 YYNGEE. Libraries were prepared by immunoSEQ multiplex PCR; TCRdb keeps only in-frame clonotypes and omits some of them. The sample lists 20,000 or so clones, approximately 80% occurring once. The chain links TRBV9 to TRBJ2-1, with D tentatively TRBD2 (6 bases). The clonotype was recovered from a human donor in good health. Sequenced material: CD4+ T cells from PBMCs, cultured in vitro. The CDR3 spells CASSALELATYNEQFF. The CDR3, as DNA: TGTGCCAGCAGCGCACTGGAACTAGCCACCTACAATGAGCAGTTCTTC.